These 24 T cell receptor beta chains were sequenced from one sample in a study of blood T cell repertoires in COVID-19 (dated by TCRdb to the early 2020s). To prepare the library, the immunoSEQ multiplex PCR assay was applied. TCRdb took over this immuneACCESS table, retaining in-frame rearrangements with V and J assigned. Such tables are incomplete; in checked studies, under half of the missing clones stem from an unresolved V gene, and the remainder is unexplained. The sample has some 140,000 clones on record, approximately 85% of them singletons. About 13% of the sample belongs to the ten largest clones. Sequenced input: peripheral blood. Source of these receptors: a human donor in a cohort sampled during active COVID-19.

V and J are TRBV7-2 and TRBJ2-2; 8 positions match TRBD2. Trimming took 3 bases from V and 4 from J; bases not matched to a gene: 10. CDR1 and CDR2 (germline): SGHTA, FQGNSA. The CDR3 has 17 amino acids. CDR3 DNA sequence: TGTGCCAGCAGCTTCCACGGGGGGGCCTTCCGCACCGGGGAGCTGTTTTTT. Amino acid sequence: CASSFHGGAFRTGELFF.

The chain recombines TRBV27 with TRBJ2-7; 8 nucleotides align to TRBD1. Germline loops: CDR1 MNHEY, CDR2 SMNVEV (reference sequence). V dropped 6 bases and J dropped 0; count of bases not matched to a gene: 10. The CDR3 is 16 amino acids. CDR3 sequence (DNA): TGTGCCAGCAGCCGAACAGGGGGACCAAGCTCCTACGAGCAGTACTTC. It yields the protein CASSRTGGPSSYEQYF.

The V and J genes are TRBV7-6 and TRBJ1-6; 11 nucleotides align to TRBD1. There are 16 residues in the CDR3. Germline V lookup: CDR1 SGHVS, CDR2 FNYEAQ. The ends lost 4 bases at V and 4 bases at J; junction bases unmatched: 3. CDR3 amino acids: CASSSGQGAYNSPLHF. The CDR3 nucleotides read TGTGCCAGCAGCTCCGGACAGGGGGCATATAATTCACCCCTCCACTTT. Supplemented by reference TRBV7-6 and TRBJ1-6, the full variable domain reads GAGVSQSPRYKVTKRGQDVALRCDPISGHVSLYWYRQALGQGPEFLTYFNYEAQQDKSGLPNDRFSAERPEGSISTLTIQRTEQRDSAMYRCASSSGQGAYNSPLHFGNGTRLTVT.

The chain uses TRBV6-6 and TRBJ2-1; perhaps TRBD1 as D (5 bases). Looked up from germline, CDR1 is MNHNY and CDR2 is SVGAGI (reference sequence). This CDR3 is built from 15 residues. Trimming took 7 bases from V and 0 from J, leaving 13 bases between them. In nucleotides, the CDR3 is TGTGCCAGCACCCCGGGTCAGGGCTCCTACAATGAGCAGTTCTTC. Its protein product is CASTPGQGSYNEQFF.

The chain joins TRBV15 to TRBJ2-1; 11 bases are a match to TRBD2. The V gene's germline CDR1 is LNHNV and CDR2 YYDKDF (reference sequence). The CDR3 has 16 residues. The junction had 4 bases not matched to a gene; V was cut back by 1 base and J by 5 bases. CDR3 sequence (DNA): TGTGCCACCAGCAGAGGGGGGACTAGCGGCAACAATGAGCAGTTCTTC. Protein: CATSRGGTSGNNEQFF.

The CDR3 DNA reads TGTGCCAGCAGCGTAGACGGACTTGCTTCACCCCTCCACTTT. Translation gives CASSVDGLASPLHF. This chain links TRBV9 with TRBJ1-6, with unresolved D. Germline loops: CDR1 SGDLS, CDR2 YYNGEE. This CDR3 contains 14 residues. V was clipped by 0 bases and J by 9 bases, with 10 bases between them.

This CDR3 is CASSDAQRYNSPLHF. The CDR3 nucleotides are TGTGCCAGCAGTGACGCGCAGAGGTATAATTCACCCCTCCACTTT. The rearrangement links TRBV2 to TRBJ1-6; D not resolved. This CDR3 has 15 amino acids. With 3 bases removed from V and 4 bases from J, the gap between germline ends came to 10 bases. Germline V gene data show CDR1 as SNHLY and CDR2 as FYNNEI.

The V gene is TRBV10-3, the J gene TRBJ1-3; 7 bases agree with TRBD1. The CDR3 is 14 amino acids. With 4 bases clipped from V and 4 bases from J, the junction kept 4 bases outside the gene matches. Germline CDR1 is ENHRY and CDR2 is SYGVKD. The CDR3 here is CAISGTGVGNTIYF. Here the CDR3 DNA reads TGTGCCATCAGTGGAACAGGGGTCGGAAACACCATATATTTT.

This clone showed up just once. The V call is TRBV19, the J call TRBJ2-1; possible D gene TRBD2, 5 bases. This CDR3 comprises 22 residues. The V gene lost 4 bases and the J gene lost 5 bases, with 36 bases spanning the gap. Germline V CDR1 and CDR2: LNHDA, SQIVND (reference sequence). The CDR3 sequence: CASSNLFGGSTPRSLLNNEQFF. As DNA, the CDR3 is TGTGCCAGTAGTAATCTCTTCGGAGGTTCGACCCCTAGATCCCTCCTGAACAATGAGCAGTTCTTC.

This clone was seen just once. The chain is built from TRBV6-5 and TRBJ2-5; 7 nucleotides agree with TRBD2. J was trimmed by 7 bases and V by 8 bases; bases with no gene match: 4. Germline V gene data show CDR1 as MNHEY and CDR2 as SVGAGI. CDR3 length: 11 amino acids. The CDR3 is CASARGGTQYF. DNA of the CDR3: TGTGCCAGCGCGCGCGGGGGGACCCAGTACTTC.

The chain joins TRBV3-1 (or the pseudogene TRBV3-2) to TRBJ1-4; D not certain. CDR1 and CDR2 (germline): LGHDT, YNNKEL (reference sequence). The CDR3 runs 15 residues. The germline V and J ends were trimmed by 4 bases and 5 bases, with 14 bases remaining between them. In nucleotides, the CDR3 is TGTGCCAGCAGCCCTGTTTACGGTCTAAATGAAAAACTGTTTTTT. This sequence encodes CASSPVYGLNEKLFF.

This clone was seen a single time. V and J are TRBV5-6 and TRBJ1-1, with D maybe TRBD1 (6 bases). Per germline, CDR1 SGHDT and CDR2 YYEEEE. CDR3 length: 14 residues. The V and J ends lost 4 bases and 0 bases respectively, with 10 bases between them. Written as DNA, the CDR3 is TGTGCCAGCAGCCTGGGGGGCATGAACACTGAAGCTTTCTTT. This translates into CASSLGGMNTEAFF.

The genes are TRBV2 and TRBJ2-1; 10 bases are shared with TRBD1. There are 15 residues in the CDR3. V dropped 3 bases and J dropped 4; count of bases not matched to a gene: 3. CDR1 and CDR2 from the germline V gene are SNHLY and FYNNEI. CDR3 sequence (DNA): TGTGCCAGCAGTGAGGGACAGGGGCCTTACAATGAGCAGTTCTTC. It encodes CASSEGQGPYNEQFF.

The chain uses TRBV10-3 and TRBJ2-7; D ambiguous. From germline, CDR1 is ENHRY and CDR2 SYGVKD. Deletions cut 0 bases from V and 6 bases from J, with 6 bases between. The CDR3 has 12 amino acids. This CDR3 is CAISESIVEQYF. CDR3 in DNA: TGTGCCATCAGTGAGTCGATAGTCGAGCAGTACTTC.

The chain links TRBV3-1 (or the pseudogene TRBV3-2) to TRBJ2-1; 9 bases align to TRBD2. The ends lost 0 bases at V and 7 bases at J; junction bases unmatched: 7. The CDR3 is made up of 16 amino acids. CDR1 is LGHDT and CDR2 is YNNKEL in the germline V gene (reference sequence). CDR3 residues: CASSQEMRGGRNEQFF. For the CDR3, the DNA is TGTGCCAGCAGCCAAGAGATGCGGGGGGGCAGGAATGAGCAGTTCTTC.

V is TRBV9 and J is TRBJ1-2; the D gene is possibly TRBD1 (6 bases). CDR3 size: 12 residues. Trimming removed 4 bases at V and 12 bases at J, with 16 bases between. Germline-derived CDR1 and CDR2 are SGDLS and YYNGEE. The CDR3 nucleotides are TGTGCCAGCAGCCGGCAGGGTGGGGGCCACACCTTC. This codes for CASSRQGGGHTF.

The V call is TRBV4-1, the J call TRBJ1-5, with a weak D call TRBD1 (6 bases). The germline CDR1 and CDR2 sequences are MGHRA and YSYEKL. Trimming stripped 5 bases from V and 5 bases from J, with 10 bases between. CDR3 size: 13 residues. CDR3 sequence reads: CASSVQGDQPQHF. In DNA, the CDR3 is TGCGCCAGCAGCGTACAGGGAGATCAGCCCCAGCATTTT.

The J gene is TRBJ1-1, the V gene TRBV7-8; no definite D call. V lost 5 bases and J 1 base, leaving 8 bases between the germline ends. Per the germline V gene, CDR1 is SGHVS and CDR2 is FQNEAQ. The CDR3 contains 13 residues. The CDR3 sequence: CASSAQRNTEAFF. CDR3 bases: TGTGCCAGCAGCGCACAGAGGAACACTGAAGCTTTCTTT.

This clone was counted only a few times. The rearrangement links TRBV6-1 to TRBJ1-1; no clear D gene. The CDR3 runs to 12 residues. The germline gives CDR1 MNHNS, CDR2 SASEGT. Trimming pared 3 bases from V and 6 bases from J, leaving 8 bases between. In DNA, the CDR3 is TGTGCCAGCAGTGAGTGGGCCCCTGAAGCTTTCTTT. Translating it yields CASSEWAPEAFF.

V is TRBV5-1 and J is TRBJ2-3, with 7 bases that match TRBD2. Per germline, CDR1 SGHRS and CDR2 YFSETQ. This CDR3 is 16 amino acids long. J was trimmed by 2 bases and V by 0 bases; bases with no gene match: 6. This CDR3 reads CASSLGAGGNTDTQYF. The CDR3 nucleotides are TGCGCCAGCAGCTTGGGTGCCGGGGGGAACACAGATACGCAGTATTTT.

The chain uses TRBV12-5 and TRBJ2-2, with no clear D. CDR3 length: 12 residues. Germline V CDR1 and CDR2: LGHNT, FRNRAP. Trimming pared 0 bases from V and 8 bases from J, leaving 4 bases between. CDR3 in DNA: TGTGCTAGTGGTTTGGTTCCAGGGGAGCTGTTTTTT. Residues: CASGLVPGELFF. The full variable domain, rest sourced from reference TRBV12-5 and TRBJ2-2, is DARVTQTPRHKVTEMGQEVTMRCQPILGHNTVFWYRQTMMQGLELLAYFRNRAPLDDSGMPKDRFSAEMPDATLATLKIQPSEPRDSAVYFCASGLVPGELFFGEGSRLTVL.

This chain connects TRBV12-3 or TRBV12-4 to TRBJ1-2; D perhaps matches TRBD1 (6 bases). V was shortened by 6 bases and J by 8 bases, with 13 bases between the two germline ends. The length of the CDR3 is 12 residues. The CDR3 here is CASSPRGRGYTF. CDR3 sequence (DNA): TGTGCCAGCAGCCCGCGGGGGCGGGGCTACACCTTC.

Here the CDR3 reads CASSLDGTYEQYF. CDR3 sequence (DNA): TGTGCCAGCAGCTTGGACGGGACCTACGAGCAGTACTTC. The chain employs TRBV5-4 and TRBJ2-7; maybe TRBD2 (5 bases). The germline V gene has CDR1 SGHNT and CDR2 YYREEE (reference sequence). V was clipped by 0 bases and J by 2 bases, with 6 bases between them. The length of the CDR3 is 13 residues.

The chain joins TRBV5-4 to TRBJ2-3, with 8 positions matching TRBD1. The CDR3 is made up of 15 amino acids. With 3 bases clipped from V and 2 bases from J, the junction kept 5 bases outside the gene matches. In germline, CDR1 is SGHNT, CDR2 YYREEE (reference sequence). The CDR3 here is CASSSGQDITDTQYF. As DNA, the CDR3 is TGTGCCAGCAGCTCGGGACAGGATATCACAGATACGCAGTATTTT.